This T cell receptor (beta chain) was identified in a study of shared clonotypes between healthy human individuals. Study context: Each donor's CD4 naive and CD4 memory cells filled three plates apiece, CD8 naive two, and CD8 memory one. Study-level points and caveats: Relative to their counterparts shared across all four donors, non-shared clonotypes exhibited diminished generation probabilities.

About this clone: The antigen is undetermined.

The protocol was immunoSEQ multiplex PCR, while the TCRdb copy is restricted to in-frame clones and leaves out a portion. The sample holds about 870,000 clones, about 91% seen once. Naive-designated CD8 cells lacked CD45RO, were positively enriched for CCR7, and omitted terminally differentiated effector memory CD45RA+ cells. Those who donated, Caucasian adults without exception, all lived in Nashville, Tennessee. Losses at the gene ends were 3 bases for V and 6 bases for J; bases not matched to a gene: 9. This CDR3 is built from 16 residues. In germline, CDR1 is LNHDA, CDR2 SQIVND (reference sequence).

The sequence came from a man aged 30 to 39 in good health. The sample comprised naive CD8+ T cells sorted from blood. V gene TRBV19 combines with J gene TRBJ2-1; 9 positions match TRBD2. The CDR3 region is CASSMASGTTSNEQFF. In DNA, the CDR3 is TGTGCCAGTAGTATGGCTAGCGGGACCACGAGCAATGAGCAGTTCTTC.